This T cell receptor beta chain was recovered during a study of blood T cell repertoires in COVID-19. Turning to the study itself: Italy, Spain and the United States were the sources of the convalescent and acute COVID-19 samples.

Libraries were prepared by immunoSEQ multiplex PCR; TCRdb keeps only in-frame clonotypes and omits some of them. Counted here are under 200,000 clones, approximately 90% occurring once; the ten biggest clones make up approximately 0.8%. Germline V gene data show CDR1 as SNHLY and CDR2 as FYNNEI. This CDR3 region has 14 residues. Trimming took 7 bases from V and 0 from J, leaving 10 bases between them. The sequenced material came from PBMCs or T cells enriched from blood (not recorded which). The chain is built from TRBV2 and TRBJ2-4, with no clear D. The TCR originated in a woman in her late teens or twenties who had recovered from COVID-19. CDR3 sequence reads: CASNSRIAKNIQYF. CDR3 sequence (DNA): TGTGCCAGCAACAGCCGAATAGCCAAAAACATTCAGTACTTC.